The following is a T cell receptor beta chain sequence with its context. What it recognizes is unknown. The sample originates from a study of OX40 agonist ivuxolimab in advanced cancers. Study-level results: Also present in some nonresponders was a low level of normalized T-cell clonal expansion.

Clones were sequenced by immunoSEQ multiplex PCR, and TCRdb holds only the in-frame ones, with some missing. This sample has tens of thousands of clones; about 91% occur once, and the top ten carry around 2.8%. V dropped 9 bases and J dropped 5 bases, with 17 bases sitting between them. This CDR3 is 14 amino acids long. The germline gives CDR1 LNHDA, CDR2 SQIVND (reference sequence). The sequence derives from an adult with an advanced solid tumor such as melanoma, head and neck, liver or kidney cancer. The rearrangement joins TRBV19 to TRBJ2-1; a weak D match, TRBD2 (5 bases). The sequencing here drew on CD4+ or CD8+ T cells sorted from blood, taken in a trial of the OX40 agonist ivuxolimab. The DNA of the CDR3 is TGTGCCAGCAAGAGGGCAGTGCAGGACAATGAGCAGTTCTTC. Amino acid sequence: CASKRAVQDNEQFF.